Shown below are 32 T cell receptor beta chains from a single sample sequenced in a study of blood T cells in healthy people across ages. For the second PCR, which ran for roughly 7 to 11 cycles, a sample-barcoded 5' primer and a J-beta primer mix were used. TCRdb independently ran MiXCR on the 5' RACE reads; one entry per CDR3 protein. The sample lists 1,500,000 or so distinct CDR3 sequences, 40% to 45% occurring once. Sequencing input: blood. The receptors shown here come from a woman between 18 and 29 years old in good health.

V is TRBV7-3 and J is TRBJ2-3, with D possibly TRBD2 on 6 matching bases. V lost 0 bases to trimming and J lost 2 bases, with 9 bases between them. This CDR3 comprises 15 residues. Germline CDR1 reads SGHTA; CDR2 reads FQGTGA. Here the CDR3 reads CASSLTGGYTDTQYF. CDR3 sequence (DNA): TGTGCCAGCAGCTTAACGGGAGGTTACACAGATACGCAGTATTTT.

This chain uses TRBV18 with TRBJ2-5, with D unresolved. V was cut by 5 bases and J by 5 bases, with 21 bases left in between. CDR1 is KGHSH, CDR2 LQKENI, per germline. CDR3 size: 16 residues. The CDR3 loop reads CASSSLRAVSAETQYF. The CDR3 region has the DNA TGTGCCAGCTCATCTTTACGGGCAGTCTCGGCGGAGACCCAGTACTTC.

This clonotype was counted only a few times. The chain employs TRBV6-1 and TRBJ2-5, with D hard to call. This CDR3 is built from 12 residues. V was clipped by 4 bases and J by 1 base, with 4 bases between them. Germline lookup yields CDR1 MNHNS and CDR2 SASEGT. CDR3 sequence (DNA): TGTGCCAGCAGTGTGTTCCAAGAGACCCAGTACTTC. This translates into CASSVFQETQYF.

The rearrangement joins TRBV20-1 to TRBJ2-1; unclear D gene. Per germline, CDR1 DFQATT and CDR2 SNEGSKA (reference sequence). The length of the CDR3 is 14 residues. V was clipped by 3 bases and J by 5 bases, with 14 bases between them. The CDR3 spells CSASTSQTDNEQFF. The CDR3 nucleotides read TGCAGTGCTAGTACCTCCCAAACTGACAATGAGCAGTTCTTC.

The V and J genes are TRBV5-1 and TRBJ2-7; D ambiguous. This CDR3 spans 13 amino acids. V was shortened by 2 bases and J by 5 bases, with 11 bases between the two germline ends. Per germline, CDR1 SGHRS and CDR2 YFSETQ. The CDR3 DNA follows: TGCGCCAGCAGCTTTGGCCAGATCCACGAGCAGTACTTC. As protein: CASSFGQIHEQYF.

Comments on this clonotype: This could be a read error, since a much larger clone is one nucleotide away. CDR3 bases: TGCAGCGTTAGGATTCCTAGCACAGATACGAAGTATTTT. Translation: CSVRIPSTDTKYF. V usage is TRBV29-1 and J usage is TRBJ2-3, with D tentatively TRBD2 (5 bases). This CDR3 comprises 13 residues. Germline V gives CDR1 SQVTM, CDR2 ANQGSEA.

The chain employs TRBV7-3 and TRBJ2-3; D perhaps matches TRBD2 (6 bases). CDR1 and CDR2 from the germline V gene are SGHTA and FQGTGA. The CDR3 runs to 16 residues. V dropped 1 base and J dropped 0 bases, with 11 bases sitting between them. CDR3 protein: CASSLNIGGSTDTQYF. Written as DNA, the CDR3 is TGTGCCAGCAGCTTAAATATCGGGGGTAGCACAGATACGCAGTATTTT.

The chain joins TRBV10-3 to TRBJ2-1; maybe TRBD2 (6 bases). Per germline, CDR1 ENHRY and CDR2 SYGVKD. The CDR3 loop spans 16 amino acids. Trimming shortened V by 6 bases and J by 2 bases, and 17 bases separated the two germline ends. CDR3 residues: CAIRDLGSGPYNEQFF. CDR3 bases: TGTGCCATCAGGGACCTCGGGAGTGGTCCCTACAATGAGCAGTTCTTC.

This chain uses TRBV20-1 with TRBJ2-7; D unresolved. The germline V gene has CDR1 DFQATT and CDR2 SNEGSKA (reference sequence). There are 13 residues in the CDR3. The germline V and J ends were trimmed by 6 bases and 3 bases, with 15 bases remaining between them. The CDR3 sequence: CSAPRSPVYEQYF. The CDR3 nucleotides are TGCAGTGCCCCCCGAAGTCCCGTCTACGAGCAGTACTTC.

This chain uses TRBV18 with TRBJ2-1; D may be TRBD1 (5 bases). The DNA end is more similar to TRBJ2-7, so the J call may be wrong. CDR1 is KGHSH and CDR2 is LQKENI in the germline V gene. The CDR3 sequence is 14 residues long. The CDR3 region has the DNA TGTGCCAGCTCACCATTGGCAGGGAACAATGAGCAGTACTTC. It codes for CASSPLAGNNEQYF.

This clonotype was seen a handful of times. V usage is TRBV11-2 and J usage is TRBJ1-1; a weak D match, TRBD1 (5 bases). The CDR3 is made up of 18 amino acids. V lost 2 bases, J lost 1 base, and 20 bases lay in between. Germline V gene sequence: CDR1 SGHAT, CDR2 FQNNGV. This CDR3 is CASSLWDFLPGGNTEAFF. The CDR3 coding sequence is TGTGCCAGCAGCTTATGGGACTTCTTACCGGGAGGGAACACTGAAGCTTTCTTT.

A remark on this clonotype: The junction and the germline gene differ at one end; a read error may be behind it. The rearrangement uses TRBV4-1 and TRBJ2-3; 14 bases fit TRBD2. Germline-derived CDR1 and CDR2 are MGHRA and YSYEKL. CDR3 size: 20 residues. The CDR3 DNA follows: TGCACCAGCAGCCAAGGTCCCACCGGGACTAGCGGGAGTAAGACAGATACGCAGTATTTT. This sequence encodes CTSSQGPTGTSGSKTDTQYF.

This clonotype turned up a few times. The chain joins TRBV29-1 to TRBJ2-4; D may correspond to TRBD1 or TRBD2 (5 bases each). Trimming removed 2 bases at V and 5 bases at J, with 10 bases between. The CDR3 spans 13 residues. CDR1 and CDR2 from the germline V gene are SQVTM and ANQGSEA. CDR3 DNA sequence: TGCAGCGTTGAAAGGCCGGGGCAAAACATTCAGTACTTC. Its protein is CSVERPGQNIQYF.

The rearrangement joins TRBV4-2 to TRBJ2-7, with 7 nucleotides matching TRBD2. Unmatched junction bases numbered 9, after V lost 1 base and J lost 0 bases. The CDR3 has 17 amino acids. CDR1 LGHNA and CDR2 YNFKEQ come from the germline V gene. CDR3 DNA sequence: TGTGCCAGCAGCCAAGGGTTTGTAGGCGGGAGCTCCTACGAGCAGTACTTC. It codes for CASSQGFVGGSSYEQYF.

The table lists this clonotype with a count of one. The chain has TRBV27 and TRBJ2-7; 8 positions agree with TRBD2. The CDR3 is made up of 14 amino acids. The J segment lost 3 bases and the V segment lost 3 bases, leaving 4 bases of the junction unmatched. Germline V CDR1 and CDR2: MNHEY, SMNVEV (reference sequence). CDR3 bases: TGTGCCAGCAGTTTTAGCGGGGCAAACTACGAGCAGTACTTC. It encodes CASSFSGANYEQYF.

This chain links TRBV28 with TRBJ1-2, with 7 bases lining up with TRBD1. The length of the CDR3 is 13 residues. After removal of 7 bases from V and 2 bases from J, the junction contained 4 bases not matched to a gene. The germline gives CDR1 MDHEN, CDR2 SYDVKM. CDR3 nucleotides: TGTGCCAGCATCGAGACAGGGAACTATGGCTACACCTTC. This sequence encodes CASIETGNYGYTF.

This clonotype occurred a few times. The V gene is TRBV10-3, the J gene TRBJ2-7, with TRBD1 as a possible D gene (6 bases). The CDR3 is 13 residues long. V lost 10 bases and J 3 bases, leaving 16 bases between the germline ends. Germline V gives CDR1 ENHRY, CDR2 SYGVKD. CDR3 residues: CATWGPELYEQYF. CDR3 coding DNA: TGTGCCACCTGGGGGCCCGAACTCTACGAGCAGTACTTC.

Of note for this clonotype: Germline is not matched at one junction end, which may reflect a read error. The J gene is TRBJ2-7, the V gene TRBV7-2; the match to TRBD1 covers 11 bases. Per the germline V gene, CDR1 is SGHTA and CDR2 is FQGNSA. The CDR3 consists of 17 residues. CDR3 sequence (DNA): TGTGCCAGCAACTTAAGATCCCTGGGACAGGGGGTATACGAGCAGTACTTC. Its protein product is CASNLRSLGQGVYEQYF. Supplemented by reference TRBV7-2 and TRBJ2-7, the full variable domain reads GAGVSQSPSNKVTEKGKDVELRCDPISGHTALYWYRQSLGQGLEFLIYFQGNSAPDKSGLPSDRFSAERTGGSVSTLTIQRTQQEDSAVYLCASNLRSLGQGVYEQYFGPGTRLTVT.

The chain recombines TRBV4-2 with TRBJ2-5; weak D call: TRBD1 (5 bases). The J call is uncertain, as TRBJ2-7 better fits the DNA end. The CDR3 contains 15 residues. Germline CDR1 and CDR2: LGHNA and YNFKEQ. As DNA, the CDR3 is TGTGCCAGCAGCCAAGAAGGGGCAGGGCTCGACGAGCAGTACTTC. Translating it yields CASSQEGAGLDEQYF.

This clonotype has just a few counts. The rearrangement uses TRBV12-3 or TRBV12-4 and TRBJ2-1; D perhaps matches TRBD1 (7 bases). This CDR3 is 15 amino acids long. With 1 base removed from V and 6 bases from J, the gap between germline ends came to 13 bases. The CDR3 region is CASSLGRGRSNEQFF. The CDR3, as DNA: TGTGCCAGCAGTTTAGGGAGGGGGCGAAGCAATGAGCAGTTCTTC.

The chain recombines TRBV4-2 with TRBJ2-7; weak D call: TRBD1 (5 bases). The CDR3 length is 15 residues. V lost 0 bases and J 0 bases, leaving 9 bases between the germline ends. Germline V CDR1 and CDR2: LGHNA, YNFKEQ. The CDR3 nucleotides are TGTGCCAGCAGCCAAGATCGAAGGGGCTCCTACGAGCAGTACTTC. Its translation is CASSQDRRGSYEQYF.

This clonotype was recorded many times. This rearrangement joins TRBV6-6 to TRBJ1-2; D gene unclear. The length of the CDR3 is 14 residues. The V end lost 2 bases, the J end lost 2 bases, and 9 bases lay between the germline ends. Germline V gene data show CDR1 as MNHNY and CDR2 as SVGAGI (reference sequence). In DNA form, the CDR3 reads TGTGCCAGCAGTTACAGCACAGAGAACTATGGCTACACCTTC. This gives the protein CASSYSTENYGYTF.

The chain carries TRBV7-6 and TRBJ2-3; weak D call: TRBD1 (6 bases). The CDR3 is made up of 16 amino acids. V lost 1 base and J lost 1, with 12 bases in between. Germline CDR1 is SGHVS and CDR2 is FNYEAQ. As DNA, the CDR3 is TGTGCCAGCAGCTTAGAGGGGGTGGCTCGCACAGATACGCAGTATTTT. Its translation: CASSLEGVARTDTQYF.

This chain uses TRBV2 with TRBJ1-1; TRBD1 matches at 7 bases. Trimming cost V 6 bases and J 7 bases; bases outside gene matches: 5. The CDR3 is made up of 12 amino acids. The germline V gene has CDR1 SNHLY and CDR2 FYNNEI. The CDR3 DNA is TGTGCCAGCAGCAGGGGGACGAATGAAGCTTTCTTT. Translation: CASSRGTNEAFF.

Details on this clonotype: An end of the junction does not agree with germline; a read error may underlie this. The chain couples TRBV29-1 to TRBJ2-7, with D hard to call. This CDR3 region has 12 residues. Germline-derived CDR1 and CDR2 are SQVTM and ANQGSEA. This chain's CDR3 is CSVKDISYEQYF. DNA of the CDR3: TGCAGCGTTAAAGACATCTCCTACGAGCAGTACTTC.

The table lists this clonotype with a few counts. The gene calls are TRBV5-1 and TRBJ1-1; TRBD1 agrees at 11 bases. The CDR3 loop spans 15 amino acids. V lost 4 bases, J lost 4 bases, and 6 bases stayed unmatched. Germline V CDR1 and CDR2: SGHRS, YFSETQ. The CDR3, as DNA: TGCGCCAGCAGCCCAGGACAGGGGGCAGTCACTGAAGCTTTCTTT. Its protein is CASSPGQGAVTEAFF.

The chain combines TRBV20-1 with TRBJ1-1; tentative D call: TRBD1 (5 bases). Trimming removed 0 bases from V and 10 bases from J, with 24 bases in between. CDR1 DFQATT and CDR2 SNEGSKA come from the germline V gene (reference sequence). The CDR3 length is 16 residues. In DNA, the CDR3 is TGCAGTGCTAGAGATAGAGTTCAGGGAAGAGGGGTGGGAGCTTTCTTT. Translating it yields CSARDRVQGRGVGAFF.

This clonotype showed up just a few times. The rearrangement links TRBV6-2 or TRBV6-3 to TRBJ1-1; 9 bases are shared with TRBD1. The V segment lost 5 bases and the J segment 6 bases; nucleotides outside the gene matches: 10. The CDR3 is 15 amino acids. The V gene's germline CDR1 is MNHEY and CDR2 SVGEGT. The CDR3 region is CASSGVGTGSAEAFF. The CDR3 nucleotides read TGTGCCAGCAGTGGCGTTGGGACAGGGTCCGCTGAAGCTTTCTTT.

V gene TRBV3-1 combines with J gene TRBJ1-2, with 8 bases lining up with TRBD1. The germline V gene has CDR1 LGHDT and CDR2 YNNKEL (reference sequence). This CDR3 is built from 14 residues. Trimming cost V 0 bases and J 4 bases; bases outside gene matches: 1. Here the CDR3 reads CASSQDTGGYGYTF. In DNA, the CDR3 is TGTGCCAGCAGCCAAGATACAGGGGGCTATGGCTACACCTTC.

The V call is TRBV7-9, the J call TRBJ2-5; TRBD1 matches 7 bases. CDR3 length equals 15 residues. Trimming took 6 bases from V and 7 from J; bases not matched to a gene: 14. In germline, CDR1 is SEHNR, CDR2 FQNEAQ (reference sequence). CDR3 amino acids: CASSLSGTDSTTQYF. The CDR3 region has the DNA TGTGCCAGCAGTTTGTCCGGGACAGACTCGACGACCCAGTACTTC.

The CDR3 DNA reads TGTGCCAGCAGTTACATTGTGAGGCCTGGGGCCAACGTCCTGACTTTC. It yields the protein CASSYIVRPGANVLTF. The chain links TRBV6-6 to TRBJ2-6; D is undetermined. The CDR3 totals 16 residues. V lost 2 bases and J lost 2, with 10 bases in between. Germline loops: CDR1 MNHNY, CDR2 SVGAGI (reference sequence).

The V call is TRBV7-9, the J call TRBJ1-6; no firm D call. The V and J ends lost 5 bases and 11 bases respectively, with 19 bases between them. Germline-derived CDR1 and CDR2 are SEHNR and FQNEAQ (reference sequence). The CDR3 length is 15 residues. This CDR3 is CASSPLDGSSTPLHF. CDR3 DNA sequence: TGTGCCAGCAGCCCACTGGACGGGAGTTCAACACCCCTCCACTTT. Combining the CDR3 with reference TRBV7-9 and TRBJ1-6 gives the whole variable domain DTGVSQNPRHKITKRGQNVTFRCDPISEHNRLYWYRQTLGQGPEFLTYFQNEAQLEKSRLLSDRFSAERPKGSFSTLEIQRTEQGDSAMYLCASSPLDGSSTPLHFGNGTRLTVT.